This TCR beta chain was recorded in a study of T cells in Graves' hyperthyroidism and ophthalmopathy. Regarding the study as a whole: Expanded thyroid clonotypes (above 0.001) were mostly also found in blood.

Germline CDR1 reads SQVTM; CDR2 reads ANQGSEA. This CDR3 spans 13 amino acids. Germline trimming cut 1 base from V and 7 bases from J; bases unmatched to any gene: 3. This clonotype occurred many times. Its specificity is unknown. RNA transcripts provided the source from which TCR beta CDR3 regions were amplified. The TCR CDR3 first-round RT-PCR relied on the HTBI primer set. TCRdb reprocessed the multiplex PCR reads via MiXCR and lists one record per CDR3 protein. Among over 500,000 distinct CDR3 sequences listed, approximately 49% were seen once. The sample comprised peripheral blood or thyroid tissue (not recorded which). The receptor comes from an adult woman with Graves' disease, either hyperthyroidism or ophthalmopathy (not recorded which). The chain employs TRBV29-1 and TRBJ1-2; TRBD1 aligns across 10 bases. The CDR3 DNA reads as TGCAGCGTTGAAGTCGGGACAGGGGCTGGCTACACCTTC. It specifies CSVEVGTGAGYTF.